The T cell receptor beta chain under discussion was sequenced for a study of blood T cell repertoires in COVID-19. Study-wide context: Sites across the United States, Italy and Spain contributed samples from acute and convalescent COVID-19.

Sequencing used immunoSEQ multiplex PCR; TCRdb keeps in-frame clones, though not all of them. The top ten clones hold less than 20% of a sample with roughly 350,000 clones, roughly 90% of them seen once. The germline V gene has CDR1 MNHEY and CDR2 SVGAGI. The CDR3 consists of 15 residues. V trimming: 11 bases; J trimming: 4 bases; junction bases outside the gene matches: 14. Participants reported their clinical history, and cohort assignment relied on those reports. The chain has TRBV6-5 and TRBJ2-1; TRBD2 matches 7 bases. This clonotype was obtained from a woman in her 30s who had recovered from COVID-19. The source material was PBMCs or T cells enriched from blood (not recorded which). The CDR3 bases are TGTGCCTCAACGCACCGGGACTACTCGTACAATGAGCAGTTCTTC. Protein: CASTHRDYSYNEQFF.